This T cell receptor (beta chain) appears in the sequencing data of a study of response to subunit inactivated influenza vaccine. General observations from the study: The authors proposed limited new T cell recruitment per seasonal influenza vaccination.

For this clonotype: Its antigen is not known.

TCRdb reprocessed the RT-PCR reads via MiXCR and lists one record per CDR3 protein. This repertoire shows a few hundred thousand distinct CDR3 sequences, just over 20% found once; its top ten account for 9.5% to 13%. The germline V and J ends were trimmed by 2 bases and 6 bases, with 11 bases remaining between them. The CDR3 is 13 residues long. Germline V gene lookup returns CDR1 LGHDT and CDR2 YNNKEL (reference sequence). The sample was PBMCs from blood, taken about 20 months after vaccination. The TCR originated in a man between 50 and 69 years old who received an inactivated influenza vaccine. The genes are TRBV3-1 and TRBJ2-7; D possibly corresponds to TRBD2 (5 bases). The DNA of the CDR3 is TGTGCCAGCAGCCAATTAGGAGGATTCGAGCAGTACTTC. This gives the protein CASSQLGGFEQYF.